This T cell receptor (beta chain) emerged from a study of blood T cell repertoires in COVID-19. Background on the study: The United States, Italy and Spain supplied acute and convalescent COVID-19 samples.

The protocol was immunoSEQ multiplex PCR, while the TCRdb copy is restricted to in-frame clones and leaves out a portion. The data contain some 250,000 clones, around four fifths of them singletons. Germline V gene lookup returns CDR1 LGHDT and CDR2 YNNKEL (reference sequence). The J segment lost 1 base and the V segment lost 4 bases, leaving 9 bases of the junction unmatched. This CDR3 contains 16 residues. This sequence was found in a man between 35 and 55 years old with active or convalescent COVID-19. Sequencing was done on a sample of peripheral blood. The genes are TRBV3-1 (or the pseudogene TRBV3-2) and TRBJ1-2; 7 nucleotides align to TRBD1. The CDR3 region is CASSRTRTGLNYGYTF. CDR3 nucleotide sequence: TGTGCCAGCAGCCGCACTAGGACAGGTCTTAACTATGGCTACACCTTC.